The clone carrying this T cell receptor (beta chain) was picked up many times. For TCRbeta, the library was prepared with unique molecular identifiers. Each CDR3 protein gets one entry after TCRdb re-called the PCR reads with MiXCR. The table has hundreds of thousands of distinct CDR3 sequences, under 9.5% seen once. The sample belongs to a study of T-cell reconstitution after alpha-beta-depleted transplantation in children. The CDR3 is made up of 15 amino acids. The trim removed 4 bases at V and 0 bases at J, leaving 3 bases unmatched. The germline V gene encodes CDR1 SGHDT and CDR2 YYEEEE. This TCR came from a human donor who donated a stem cell graft to a child with acute lymphoblastic leukemia. The chain employs TRBV5-6 and TRBJ1-3, with TRBD1 identical over 8 bases. The source material was PBMCs from the stem cell graft donor, sampled from the stem cell graft. The CDR3 DNA reads as TGTGCCAGCAGCAGGACAGGGTTCTCTGGAAACACCATATATTTT. Protein: CASSRTGFSGNTIYF.